This is a list of T cell receptor beta chains from one sample in a study of T cells after yellow fever vaccination. TCRdb itself ran the 5' RACE reads through MiXCR, one entry per CDR3 protein. The sample lists just under 600,000 distinct CDR3 sequences; roughly 14% were seen once. Specimen: PBMCs, collected on the day of the yellow fever booster vaccination. The receptors were sampled from a man aged 30 to 45 who received the YFV17D yellow fever vaccine. CDR3s include the opening cysteine and the closing phenylalanine or tryptophan. A D gene is named only where the DNA matches it firmly. Size values are once, few and many counts, or a class for expanded clones, and some rows have none.

j_gene,abundance,v_gene,d_gene,CDR3aa,CDR3nt
TRBJ1-5,-,TRBV18,-,CASSPPGPNQPQHF,TGTGCCAGCTCACCACCGGGTCCCAATCAGCCCCAGCATTTT
TRBJ2-1,few,TRBV7-2,TRBD2,CASQNPTSGRVNEQFF,TGTGCCAGCCAAAACCCGACTAGCGGGAGGGTCAATGAGCAGTTCTTC
TRBJ1-2,few,TRBV10-3,-,CAISESTFELADYGYTF,TGTGCCATCAGTGAGTCGACTTTCGAACTCGCTGACTATGGCTACACCTTC
TRBJ2-7,-,TRBV27,-,CASKLSGTQGSYEQYF,TGTGCCAGCAAATTATCCGGGACCCAAGGCTCCTACGAGCAGTACTTC
TRBJ2-1,few,TRBV3-1,-,CASSQGATDQFF,TGTGCCAGCAGCCAAGGAGCGACAGATCAGTTCTTC
TRBJ1-2,few,TRBV28,TRBD1,CASSLPGGYGYTF,TGTGCCAGCAGTTTGCCAGGGGGCTATGGCTACACCTTC
TRBJ2-3,few,TRBV20-1,-,CSASWTTSTDTQYF,TGCAGTGCTAGCTGGACGACTAGCACAGATACGCAGTATTTT
TRBJ2-7,few,TRBV6-1,-,CASRVRQESYEQYF,TGTGCCAGCAGAGTAAGACAGGAATCCTACGAGCAGTACTTC
TRBJ2-5,-,TRBV20-1,TRBD1,CSARSGGFRETQYF,TGCAGTGCTAGATCAGGGGGCTTTCGAGAGACCCAGTACTTC
TRBJ2-1,-,TRBV20-1,TRBD2,CSASSAGSRFNEQFF,TGCAGTGCTAGCTCAGCGGGAAGCCGATTTAATGAGCAGTTCTTC
TRBJ2-4,-,TRBV10-3,-,CAISGGTSRDIQYF,TGTGCCATCAGTGGGGGGACTTCCCGGGACATTCAGTACTTC
TRBJ2-2,few,TRBV5-1,-,CASSSRDPGELFF,TGCGCCAGCAGCTCCAGGGATCCCGGGGAGCTGTTTTTT
TRBJ1-1,-,TRBV3-1,TRBD1,CASSFRLPDRGHTEAFF,TGTGCCAGCAGCTTCCGCCTTCCGGACAGGGGGCACACTGAAGCTTTCTTT
TRBJ2-2,-,TRBV20-1,-,CSARGGRRAGELFF,TGCAGTGCTAGAGGCGGCAGGAGAGCCGGGGAGCTGTTTTTT
TRBJ2-5,-,TRBV20-1,-,CSARDPHPRKETQYF,TGCAGTGCTAGAGATCCGCACCCGAGGAAAGAGACCCAGTACTTC
TRBJ2-2,once,TRBV14,-,CASSQVVEVGELFF,TGTGCCAGCAGCCAAGTCGTGGAGGTCGGGGAGCTGTTTTTT
TRBJ2-1,few,TRBV6-6,-,CASNPGNEQFF,TGTGCCAGCAACCCGGGCAATGAGCAGTTCTTC
TRBJ2-1,few,TRBV23-1,TRBD2,CASSQFGPSGTNNEQFF,TGCGCCAGCAGTCAATTCGGACCTAGCGGGACCAACAATGAGCAGTTCTTC
TRBJ1-5,-,TRBV4-2,TRBD1,CASSHTGGNQPQHF,TGTGCCAGCAGCCATACAGGGGGCAATCAGCCCCAGCATTTT
TRBJ2-3,few,TRBV7-9,-,CASSPVNGPRDTQYF,TGTGCCAGCAGCCCGGTGAATGGGCCGCGGGATACGCAGTATTTT
TRBJ1-5,-,TRBV7-2,-,CASSLEAGSNQPQHF,TGTGCCAGCAGCTTAGAGGCGGGCAGCAATCAGCCCCAGCATTTT
TRBJ2-2,-,TRBV12-3/TRBV12-4,-,CASSLWGAGGELFF,TGTGCCAGCAGTTTATGGGGGGCCGGCGGGGAGCTGTTTTTT
TRBJ1-3,few,TRBV2,-,CASSEAGTGNTIYF,TGTGCCAGCAGTGAAGCAGGGACTGGAAACACCATATATTTT
TRBJ2-5,-,TRBV20-1,-,CSARDVRGTTKETQYF,TGCAGTGCTAGAGATGTGCGGGGAACGACAAAAGAGACCCAGTACTTC
TRBJ2-7,-,TRBV5-1,-,CASSSERSGEQYF,TGCGCCAGCAGCTCGGAAAGGAGCGGTGAGCAGTACTTC
TRBJ2-7,few,TRBV4-3,-,CASSQERALSSYEQYF,TGCGCCAGCAGCCAAGAACGGGCCCTTAGCTCCTACGAGCAGTACTTC
TRBJ2-3,many,TRBV20-1,-,CSARITDTQYF,TGCAGTGCTAGGATTACAGATACGCAGTATTTT
TRBJ2-2,few,TRBV5-1,-,CASIGENPGELFF,TGCGCCAGCATCGGGGAGAATCCCGGGGAGCTGTTTTTT
TRBJ2-2,-,TRBV5-5,-,CASRDSRNTGELFF,TGTGCCAGCAGGGATTCCAGGAACACCGGGGAGCTGTTTTTT
TRBJ2-1,-,TRBV12-3/TRBV12-4,-,CASSLWTDYNEQFF,TGTGCCAGCAGTTTGTGGACGGACTACAATGAGCAGTTCTTC
TRBJ2-2,-,TRBV30,-,CAWKFGSPGELFF,TGTGCCTGGAAATTCGGGAGCCCCGGGGAGCTGTTTTTT
TRBJ1-4,-,TRBV18,-,CASSLGQPSTNEKLFF,TGTGCCAGCTCACTTGGACAGCCATCAACTAATGAAAAACTGTTTTTT
TRBJ2-5,many,TRBV20-1,-,CSARAGGQTQYF,TGCAGTGCTAGAGCAGGAGGACAGACCCAGTACTTC
TRBJ2-3,few,TRBV20-1,TRBD2,CSAPTSGRITDTQYF,TGCAGTGCGCCGACTAGCGGGAGGATCACAGATACGCAGTATTTT
TRBJ2-1,-,TRBV20-1,-,CSARDPLRTDIGNEQFF,TGCAGTGCTAGAGACCCCCTTAGGACAGATATAGGTAATGAGCAGTTCTTC
TRBJ1-2,-,TRBV12-3/TRBV12-4,-,CASTSTSTYGYTF,TGTGCCAGCACCAGTACTAGCACGTATGGCTACACCTTC
TRBJ2-3,few,TRBV6-2/TRBV6-3,-,CASSLPAHTQYF,TGTGCCAGCAGTCTTCCGGCACATACGCAGTATTTT
TRBJ2-7,-,TRBV5-1,-,CASTVHPSYEQYF,TGCGCCAGCACCGTTCATCCCTCCTACGAGCAGTACTTC
TRBJ2-7,-,TRBV5-4,TRBD1,CASSLFGQGDRSYEQYF,TGTGCCAGCAGCTTGTTCGGTCAGGGGGACCGCTCCTACGAGCAGTACTTC
TRBJ2-5,-,TRBV20-1,-,CSASTVRGFETQYF,TGCAGTGCTAGTACGGTCAGGGGATTTGAGACCCAGTACTTC